This T cell receptor (beta chain) was recovered during a study of T-cell reconstitution after alpha-beta-depleted transplantation in children. V was clipped by 6 bases and J by 7 bases; unmatched bases: 9. The length of the CDR3 is 15 residues. Construction of the TCRbeta library involved unique molecular identifiers. Each CDR3 protein gets one entry after TCRdb re-called the PCR reads with MiXCR. The data contain some 490,000 distinct CDR3 sequences, approximately 12% of them singletons. The TCR sequence derives from a human donor who donated a stem cell graft to a child with combined immunodeficiency. The chain has TRBV12-3 or TRBV12-4 and TRBJ2-1; TRBD2 aligns across 10 bases. Sequenced here: PBMCs from the stem cell graft donor, sampled from the stem cell graft. This CDR3 is CASRSLAGGRNEQFF. The CDR3 DNA reads TGTGCCAGCAGATCTTTAGCGGGAGGAAGGAATGAGCAGTTCTTC.